Following are 32 T cell receptor beta chains from one sample sequenced in a study of T-cell reconstitution after alpha-beta-depleted transplantation in children. A TCRbeta library incorporating unique molecular identifiers was prepared. TCRdb fed the PCR reads into MiXCR, producing one record per CDR3 protein. This table holds 600,000 or so distinct CDR3 sequences, roughly 23% found once. Sequenced material: PBMCs, mostly from graft donor cells, taken 360 days after TCRalphabeta/CD19-depleted stem cell transplant. Receptors were obtained from a boy younger than two who had a stem cell transplant for acute myeloid leukemia, so the T cells may come from the graft donor.

The rearrangement joins TRBV7-9 to TRBJ2-1; D perhaps matches TRBD1 (7 bases). The germline CDR1 and CDR2 sequences are SEHNR and FQNEAQ (reference sequence). Trimming left V 3 bases short and J 3 bases short, with 18 bases between. This CDR3 has 17 amino acids. In DNA, the CDR3 is TGTGCCAGCAGCTTCCCAGGGGGGATAAGGAACTACAATGAGCAGTTCTTC. It is translated as CASSFPGGIRNYNEQFF.

V and J are TRBV28 and TRBJ2-7; maybe TRBD2 (6 bases). Trimming pared 6 bases from V and 2 bases from J, leaving 23 bases between. Germline V lookup: CDR1 MDHEN, CDR2 SYDVKM. The CDR3 covers 17 residues. CDR3 sequence: CASSPGDQRVGTYEQYV. The DNA of the CDR3 is TGTGCCAGCAGCCCGGGGGATCAGCGGGTGGGGACCTACGAGCAGTACGTC.

This clonotype occurred a few times. The rearrangement joins TRBV12-3 or TRBV12-4 to TRBJ1-3, with D unresolved. Deletions cut 5 bases from V and 0 bases from J, with 11 bases between. This CDR3 has 15 residues. The CDR3 DNA is TGTGCCAGCAGTACCGGGGTTAGCTCTGGAAACACCATATATTTT. Translating gives CASSTGVSSGNTIYF.

The rearrangement uses TRBV30 and TRBJ1-1, with D unresolved. Germline assignment: CDR1 GTSNPN and CDR2 SVGIG (reference sequence). Trimming cost V 6 bases and J 0 bases, with 11 bases left between them. The length of the CDR3 is 13 residues. CDR3 coding DNA: TGTGCCTGCCTAGCTATTATGAACACTGAAGCTTTCTTT. Amino acid sequence: CACLAIMNTEAFF.

This clonotype appeared many times. V gene TRBV5-1 combines with J gene TRBJ2-3; 12 nucleotides match TRBD2. The CDR3 covers 17 residues. Germline loops: CDR1 SGHRS, CDR2 YFSETQ. V was clipped by 4 bases and J by 0 bases; unmatched bases: 6. The CDR3 DNA reads as TGCGCCAGCAGCCTTTGGACTAGCGGGGACAGCACAGATACGCAGTATTTT. Protein: CASSLWTSGDSTDTQYF.

This chain connects TRBV29-1 to TRBJ2-7; D tentatively fits TRBD1 or TRBD2 (7 bases each). Deletions cut 0 bases from V and 4 bases from J, with 16 bases between. In germline, CDR1 is SQVTM, CDR2 ANQGSEA. CDR3 length: 15 amino acids. The CDR3 protein is CSVEEGGGGGYEQYF. The CDR3 DNA is TGCAGCGTTGAAGAGGGAGGGGGCGGTGGGTACGAGCAGTACTTC.

The chain combines TRBV7-6 with TRBJ2-2; no firm D call. Germline V CDR1 and CDR2: SGHVS, FNYEAQ. Trimming shortened V by 7 bases and J by 6 bases, and 15 bases separated the two germline ends. The CDR3 totals 14 residues. The CDR3 reads CASTLTAGSGELFF. The DNA for the CDR3 is TGTGCCAGCACCCTAACGGCCGGGTCCGGGGAGCTGTTTTTT.

This clonotype was counted between two and nine times. The rearrangement joins TRBV7-2 to TRBJ1-1; D is possibly TRBD1 (5 bases). Germline-derived CDR1 and CDR2 are SGHTA and FQGNSA. The ends were cut back, 1 base at V and 3 bases at J, with 15 bases in the middle. The CDR3 totals 16 residues. The DNA for the CDR3 is TGTGCCAGCAGCTTAGGACAGAAGTACCCTTACACTGAAGCTTTCTTT. Protein product: CASSLGQKYPYTEAFF.

This clonotype was detected a few times. The chain recombines TRBV20-1 with TRBJ2-7, with TRBD1 matching 8 bases. The CDR3 length is 12 residues. Per the germline V gene, CDR1 is DFQATT and CDR2 is SNEGSKA (reference sequence). J lost 4 bases, V lost 3 bases, and 2 bases had no gene match. The CDR3 spells CSARDRVYEQYV. The CDR3 DNA sequence: TGCAGTGCTAGGGACAGGGTGTACGAGCAGTACGTC.

Only a few counts were recorded for this clonotype. The chain uses TRBV10-2 and TRBJ2-1; 12 bases are a match to TRBD2. V lost 6 bases, J lost 5 bases, and 8 bases stayed unmatched. The CDR3 loop spans 16 amino acids. Germline V gene lookup returns CDR1 WSHSY and CDR2 SAAADI. CDR3 amino acids: CASRTTSGGIDNEQFF. Written as DNA, the CDR3 is TGCGCCAGCAGGACAACTAGCGGGGGGATCGACAATGAGCAGTTCTTC.

This clonotype was detected a few times. J is TRBJ2-2 and V is TRBV5-1, with 8 bases identical to TRBD1. The V segment lost 6 bases and the J segment 0 bases; nucleotides outside the gene matches: 7. This CDR3 contains 16 residues. Germline CDR1 SGHRS, CDR2 YFSETQ. CDR3 sequence reads: CASTSPTGANTGELFF. CDR3 coding DNA: TGCGCCAGCACCTCTCCGACAGGGGCGAACACCGGGGAGCTGTTTTTT.

This clonotype occurred many times. The genes are TRBV20-1 and TRBJ2-4; possibly TRBD2 for D (7 bases). This CDR3 contains 12 residues. Germline CDR1 and CDR2: DFQATT and SNEGSKA (reference sequence). Trimming removed 5 bases at V and 7 bases at J, with 12 bases between. The CDR3 is CSAQGGGNIQYF. The CDR3 bases are TGCAGTGCTCAAGGGGGAGGGAACATTCAGTACTTC.

This clonotype was picked up many times. The gene calls are TRBV29-1 and TRBJ2-5, with 9 bases identical to TRBD2. CDR3 length equals 11 residues. V shed 5 bases, J shed 5 bases, and the junction held 0 bases outside the gene matches. CDR1 and CDR2 (germline): SQVTM, ANQGSEA. This CDR3 reads CSVSGGETQYF. The CDR3, as DNA: TGCAGCGTTAGCGGGGGGGAGACCCAGTACTTC.

Only a few counts were recorded for this clonotype. The gene calls are TRBV30 and TRBJ2-1; a weak D match, TRBD1 (6 bases). The V and J ends lost 7 bases and 0 bases respectively, with 13 bases between them. The CDR3 runs to 14 residues. The V gene's germline CDR1 is GTSNPN and CDR2 SVGIG (reference sequence). The CDR3 loop is CAFSDSSSYNEQFF. CDR3 nucleotides: TGTGCCTTCTCGGACAGCAGCTCCTACAATGAGCAGTTCTTC. The full variable domain, completed using reference TRBV30 and TRBJ2-1, is SQTIHQWPATLVQPVGSPLSLECTVEGTSNPNLYWYRQAAGRGLQLLFYSVGIGQISSEVPQNLSASRPQDRQFILSSKKLLLSDSGFYLCAFSDSSSYNEQFFGPGTRLTVL.

The V and J genes are TRBV24-1 and TRBJ1-1; tentatively, D is TRBD1 (5 bases). Per germline, CDR1 KGHDR and CDR2 SFDVKD. With 7 bases removed from V and 0 bases from J, the gap between germline ends came to 14 bases. This CDR3 is 15 amino acids long. CDR3 sequence: CATSGGNGLNTEAFF. The CDR3 DNA follows: TGTGCCACCAGCGGGGGAAACGGATTGAACACTGAAGCTTTCTTT.

This clonotype was found a few times. V gene TRBV6-5 combines with J gene TRBJ2-1, with TRBD1 identical over 11 bases. J lost 8 bases, V lost 0 bases, and 3 bases had no gene match. CDR1 MNHEY and CDR2 SVGAGI come from the germline V gene. The CDR3 is 15 residues long. This CDR3 is CASSYSGQGVDEQFF. As DNA, the CDR3 is TGTGCCAGCAGTTACTCGGGACAGGGGGTCGATGAGCAGTTCTTC.

At least ten counts were recorded for this clonotype. The chain recombines TRBV6-1 with TRBJ2-7, with 9 bases aligning to TRBD2. V lost 6 bases and J lost 0; bases outside the gene matches: 3. The germline gives CDR1 MNHNS, CDR2 SASEGT. CDR3 length equals 14 residues. CDR3 sequence reads: CASRGSGGSYEQYF. CDR3 bases: TGTGCCAGCAGGGGTAGCGGGGGCTCCTACGAGCAGTACTTC.

This clonotype was detected ten times or more. The chain recombines TRBV6-2 or TRBV6-3 with TRBJ2-7, with D possibly matching TRBD2 (5 bases). V gave up 0 bases and J gave up 3 bases, with 18 bases separating them. Germline-derived CDR1 and CDR2 are MNHEY and SVGEGT. CDR3 length equals 17 residues. The CDR3 nucleotides are TGTGCCAGCAGTTACTCGGCCCCGGGGAAGGCCGGCTACGAGCAGTACTTC. Residues: CASSYSAPGKAGYEQYF.

This clonotype was observed many times. The chain carries TRBV7-2 and TRBJ2-5, with 8 bases that match TRBD2. The length of the CDR3 is 14 residues. V lost 5 bases to trimming and J lost 1 base; unmatched junction nucleotides: 3. Germline-derived CDR1 and CDR2 are SGHTA and FQGNSA. CDR3 nucleotides: TGTGCCAGCAGCACCGGGGGGGCCCAAGAGACCCAGTACTTC. Translating it yields CASSTGGAQETQYF.

This chain uses TRBV3-1 with TRBJ2-4; no definite D call. The germline CDR1 and CDR2 sequences are LGHDT and YNNKEL (reference sequence). V gave up 4 bases and J gave up 0 bases, with 16 bases separating them. This CDR3 spans 17 amino acids. In nucleotides, the CDR3 is TGTGCCAGCAGCCCCGGCAGTAGCTCATTAGCCAAAAACATTCAGTACTTC. Its protein product is CASSPGSSSLAKNIQYF.

This clonotype showed up just once. This sequence joins TRBV4-2 and TRBJ2-7, with a weak D call TRBD2 (5 bases). This CDR3 region has 13 residues. The germline V gene has CDR1 LGHNA and CDR2 YNFKEQ. CDR3 amino acids: CAISRRRDYEQYV. CDR3 in DNA: TGTGCCATCAGCCGAAGACGGGACTACGAGCAGTACGTC.

This clonotype came up many times. Its ends do not fully match the called genes, so a read error is possible. This chain links TRBV12-3 or TRBV12-4 with TRBJ1-2, with 8 bases identical to TRBD1. This CDR3 is built from 17 residues. CDR3 DNA: TGTGCCAGCAGTTTGAACGGACAGGGCATATCTAAGTATGGCTACACCTTC. Protein sequence: CASSLNGQGISKYGYTF.

In its sample, this clonotype was seen a few times. The V and J genes are TRBV6-1 and TRBJ2-4; D is unclear. The V end was cut by 9 bases, the J end by 4 bases, with 16 bases between. CDR1 and CDR2 from the germline V gene are MNHNS and SASEGT. This CDR3 region has 14 residues. This CDR3 reads CASSSLAPKNIQYF. As DNA, the CDR3 is TGTGCCAGTAGCTCCCTGGCACCTAAAAACATTCAGTACTTC.

The V gene is TRBV11-3, the J gene TRBJ2-3; D call uncertain. The ends were cut back, 0 bases at V and 6 bases at J, with 10 bases in the middle. Looked up from germline, CDR1 is SGHNT and CDR2 is YENEEA. This CDR3 region has 14 residues. For the CDR3, the DNA is TGTGCCAGCAGCTTAGAGCCCGACCCGGATACGCAGTATTTT. The encoded protein is CASSLEPDPDTQYF.

This clonotype has only a few counts. The rearrangement links TRBV4-1 to TRBJ2-5, with 9 bases identical to TRBD2. The germline V gene encodes CDR1 MGHRA and CDR2 YSYEKL. V gave up 0 bases and J gave up 5 bases; unmatched junction bases: 7. The CDR3 sequence is 16 residues long. CDR3 amino acids: CASSQDILAGSETQYF. For the CDR3, the DNA is TGCGCCAGCAGCCAAGATATCCTAGCGGGATCGGAGACCCAGTACTTC.

Only a few counts were recorded for this clonotype. The chain's CDR3 is CSARHLAKQETQYF. As DNA, the CDR3 is TGCAGTGCTAGACATCTAGCGAAACAAGAGACCCAGTACTTC. The chain is built from TRBV20-1 and TRBJ2-5; the D gene is possibly TRBD2 (6 bases). Germline V gene data show CDR1 as DFQATT and CDR2 as SNEGSKA (reference sequence). There are 14 residues in the CDR3. Trimming shortened V by 2 bases and J by 2 bases, and 12 bases separated the two germline ends.

J is TRBJ2-7 and V is TRBV7-2; D is possibly TRBD1 (6 bases). V lost 5 bases to trimming and J lost 4 bases, with 15 bases between them. The CDR3 is 14 residues long. CDR1 is SGHTA and CDR2 is FQGNSA in the germline V gene. DNA of the CDR3: TGTGCCAGCAGCAAACAGGGTCAGGTGTACGAGCAGTACTTC. This gives the protein CASSKQGQVYEQYF.

This clonotype was counted a few times. The chain couples TRBV5-1 to TRBJ2-2; D possibly corresponds to TRBD1 (5 bases). Germline CDR1 is SGHRS and CDR2 is YFSETQ. The CDR3 runs to 14 residues. V lost 2 bases, J lost 2 bases, and 7 bases lay in between. The CDR3 DNA sequence: TGCGCCAGCAGCTTTGGACACAACACCGGGGAGCTGTTTTTT. Amino acids: CASSFGHNTGELFF.

The chain employs TRBV20-1 and TRBJ2-5; a weak D match, TRBD2 (5 bases). Germline CDR1 and CDR2: DFQATT and SNEGSKA (reference sequence). The V gene lost 2 bases and the J gene lost 7 bases, with 14 bases spanning the gap. The CDR3 is 13 residues long. The CDR3 loop is CSARLAGPRTQYF. As DNA, the CDR3 is TGCAGTGCTAGACTAGCTGGCCCTAGGACCCAGTACTTC.

This clonotype was recorded many times. V is TRBV6-5 and J is TRBJ2-3, with no clear D. V lost 8 bases and J 4 bases, leaving 22 bases between the germline ends. The germline gives CDR1 MNHEY, CDR2 SVGAGI. This CDR3 region has 16 residues. For the CDR3, the DNA is TGTGCCAGCCAAAGATTGGCTAGTTTCACGTCAGATACGCAGTATTTT. It is translated as CASQRLASFTSDTQYF.

The gene calls are TRBV6-1 and TRBJ1-1, with TRBD1 matching 8 bases. Germline CDR1 MNHNS, CDR2 SASEGT. This CDR3 is built from 14 residues. The V gene end was trimmed by 6 bases and the J gene end by 4 bases; junction bases not matched to a gene: 7. CDR3 amino acids: CASSFGQGLTEAFF. Here the CDR3 DNA reads TGTGCCAGCAGCTTTGGACAGGGCCTCACTGAAGCTTTCTTT.

J is TRBJ2-1 and V is TRBV11-2; D might be TRBD1 or TRBD2, each matching 5 bases. Germline V gene data show CDR1 as SGHAT and CDR2 as FQNNGV. There are 13 residues in the CDR3. The V and J ends lost 0 bases and 8 bases respectively, with 8 bases between them. In DNA, the CDR3 is TGTGCCAGCAGCTTAGAGGGGACCGATGAGCAGTTCTTC. Translation gives CASSLEGTDEQFF.